Listed below are T cell receptor beta chains from one sample, sequenced in a study of lymphopenia after photon versus proton radiotherapy. Sequencing was performed with immunoSEQ multiplex PCR; in TCRdb, only in-frame clones are kept and a portion is missing. The data hold over 50,000 clones, with about 90% observed a single time. The sample was peripheral blood, taken from a patient treated with photon-based radiotherapy. These receptors came from a middle-aged man with gastric cancer. Each CDR3 is given with its conserved first and last residue. A D gene is named only where the DNA matches it firmly. Size is omitted from some rows. Given values are once, few, many or a class for expanded clones.

>TRBJ2-5|NA|TRBV11-3|NA
CASSLARGGGQETQYF
TGTGCCAGCAGCTTAGCCCGGGGAGGGGGGCAAGAGACCCAGTACTTC
>TRBJ2-2|once|TRBV2|TRBD1
CASNTGANTGELFF
TGTGCCAGCAACACAGGGGCGAACACCGGGGAGCTGTTTTTT
>TRBJ2-5|NA|TRBV29-1|TRBD1
CSVETGGETQYF
TGCAGCGTTGAAACAGGGGGGGAGACCCAGTACTTC
>TRBJ1-5|NA|TRBV2|NA
CASSEAGGEQPQHF
TGTGCCAGCAGTGAAGCGGGGGGGGAGCAGCCCCAGCATTTT
>TRBJ2-7|NA|TRBV2|NA
CASSGGGTYEQYF
TGTGCCAGCAGTGGCGGCGGAACCTACGAGCAGTACTTC
>TRBJ2-2|NA|TRBV5-1|NA
CASSPMTVRNTGELFF
TGCGCCAGCAGCCCAATGACAGTACGGAACACCGGGGAGCTGTTTTTT
>TRBJ2-7|NA|TRBV6-1|TRBD2
CASERAGLYEQYF
TGTGCCAGCGAAAGAGCGGGGCTCTACGAGCAGTACTTC
>TRBJ1-4|NA|TRBV19|NA
CASSSGGTTNEKLFF
TGTGCCAGTAGTTCTGGGGGGACAACTAATGAAAAACTGTTTTTT
>TRBJ1-5|NA|TRBV7-2|NA
CASRDSNQPQHF
TGTGCCAGCAGGGACAGTAATCAGCCCCAGCATTTT
>TRBJ2-3|NA|TRBV5-4|NA
CASSSWGTYTDTQYF
TGTGCCAGCAGCTCCTGGGGGACCTACACAGATACGCAGTATTTT
>TRBJ1-2|NA|TRBV7-8|NA
CASSPDRNYGYTF
TGTGCCAGCAGCCCGGACAGAAACTATGGCTACACCTTC
>TRBJ1-1|NA|TRBV4-1|TRBD1
CASSPTGVTEAFF
TGCGCCAGCAGCCCGACAGGGGTCACTGAAGCTTTCTTT
>TRBJ1-2|NA|TRBV18|NA
CASSQSGTQDGYTF
TGTGCCAGCTCACAATCCGGGACACAGGATGGCTACACCTTC
>TRBJ1-2|NA|TRBV21-1|NA
CASSAVIYRKTYGYTF
TGTGCCAGCAGCGCGGTAATCTACAGAAAGACCTATGGCTACACCTTC
>TRBJ1-1|NA|TRBV11-2|NA
CASSLAYRANTEAFF
TGTGCCAGCAGCTTAGCGTACAGGGCTAACACTGAAGCTTTCTTT
>TRBJ2-3|NA|TRBV5-4|NA
CASSLAGRSGTDTQYF
TGTGCCAGCAGCTTGGCAGGGCGTTCGGGCACAGATACGCAGTATTTT
>TRBJ1-4|NA|TRBV7-9|NA
CASSSTPTGGLFF
TGTGCCAGCAGTTCAACTCCAACAGGAGGACTGTTTTTT
>TRBJ1-2|NA|TRBV12-5|NA
CASGLVWGRQHGYTF
TGTGCTAGTGGTTTGGTTTGGGGTCGACAGCATGGCTACACCTTC
>TRBJ2-7|once|TRBV10-3|NA
CASKGLQISYEQYF
TGTGCCAGCAAGGGTCTCCAAATCTCCTACGAGCAGTACTTC
>TRBJ2-1|NA|TRBV5-1|NA
CASSLEGGTYNEQFF
TGCGCCAGCAGCTTGGAGGGCGGGACCTACAATGAGCAGTTCTTC
>TRBJ2-2|NA|TRBV5-1|NA
CASSLSSANTGELFF
TGCGCCAGCAGCTTGAGCAGCGCGAACACCGGGGAGCTGTTTTTT
>TRBJ1-2|NA|TRBV30|NA
CAWSGGYGYTF
TGTGCCTGGAGTGGAGGGTACGGCTACACCTTC